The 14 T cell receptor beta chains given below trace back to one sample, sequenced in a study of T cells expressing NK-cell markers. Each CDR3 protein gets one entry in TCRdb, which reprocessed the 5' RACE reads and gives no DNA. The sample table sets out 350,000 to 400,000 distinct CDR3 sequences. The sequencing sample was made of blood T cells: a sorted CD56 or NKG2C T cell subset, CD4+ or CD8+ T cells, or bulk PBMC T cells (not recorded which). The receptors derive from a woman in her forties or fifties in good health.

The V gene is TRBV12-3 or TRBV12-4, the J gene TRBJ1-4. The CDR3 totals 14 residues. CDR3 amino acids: CASRRGGINEKLFF.

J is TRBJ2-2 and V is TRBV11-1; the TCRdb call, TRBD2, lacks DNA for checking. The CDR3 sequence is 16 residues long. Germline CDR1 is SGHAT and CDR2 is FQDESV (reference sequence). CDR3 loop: CASSPGGSGFPRELFF.

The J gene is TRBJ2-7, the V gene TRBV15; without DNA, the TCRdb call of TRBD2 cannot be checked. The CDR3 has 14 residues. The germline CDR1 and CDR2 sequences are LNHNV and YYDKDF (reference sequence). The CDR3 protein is CATSRRAQTYEQYF. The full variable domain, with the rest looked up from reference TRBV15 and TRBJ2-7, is DAMVIQNPRYQVTQFGKPVTLSCSQTLNHNVMYWYQQKSSQAPKLLFHYYDKDFNNEADTPDNFQSRRPNTSFCFLDIRSPGLGDTAMYLCATSRRAQTYEQYFGPGTRLTVT.

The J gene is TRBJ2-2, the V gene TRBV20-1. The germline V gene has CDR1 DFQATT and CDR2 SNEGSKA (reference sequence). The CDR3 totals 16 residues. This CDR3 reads CSAREFGRAFTGELFF.

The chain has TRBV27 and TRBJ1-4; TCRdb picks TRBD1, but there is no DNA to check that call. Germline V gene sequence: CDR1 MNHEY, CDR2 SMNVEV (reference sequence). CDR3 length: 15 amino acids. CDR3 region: CASSSRGERWEKLFF.

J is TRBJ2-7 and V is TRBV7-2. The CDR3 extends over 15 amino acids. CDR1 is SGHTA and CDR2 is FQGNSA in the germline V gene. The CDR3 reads CASSTWTQSSYEQYF.

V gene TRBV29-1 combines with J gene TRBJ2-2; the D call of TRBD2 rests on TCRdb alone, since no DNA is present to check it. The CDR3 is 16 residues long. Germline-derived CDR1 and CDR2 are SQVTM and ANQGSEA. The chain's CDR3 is CSVVARLAGAGGELFF.

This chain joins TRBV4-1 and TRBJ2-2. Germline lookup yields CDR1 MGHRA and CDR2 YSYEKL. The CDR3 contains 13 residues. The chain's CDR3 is CASSHGNTGELFF.

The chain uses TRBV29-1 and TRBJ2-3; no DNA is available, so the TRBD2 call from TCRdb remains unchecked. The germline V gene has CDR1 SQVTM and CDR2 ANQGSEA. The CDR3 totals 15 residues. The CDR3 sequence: CSVVGGGRNTYEEYF.

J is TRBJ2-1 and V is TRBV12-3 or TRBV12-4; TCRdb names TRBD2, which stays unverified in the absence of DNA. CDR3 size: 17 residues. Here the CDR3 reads CASSPLGVAGDRSEQFF.

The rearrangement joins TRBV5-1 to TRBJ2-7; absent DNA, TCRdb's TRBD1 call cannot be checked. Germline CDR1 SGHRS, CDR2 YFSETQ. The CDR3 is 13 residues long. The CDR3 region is CASSPGAGSEQYF.

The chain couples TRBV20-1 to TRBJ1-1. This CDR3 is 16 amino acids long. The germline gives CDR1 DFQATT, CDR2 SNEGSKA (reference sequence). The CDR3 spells CSASLTRHIPNTEAFF.

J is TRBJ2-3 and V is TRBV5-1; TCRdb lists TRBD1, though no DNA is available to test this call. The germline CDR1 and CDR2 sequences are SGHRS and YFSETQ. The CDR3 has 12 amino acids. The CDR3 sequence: CASSLPGGWQYF. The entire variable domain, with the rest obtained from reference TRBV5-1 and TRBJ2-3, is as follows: KAGVTQTPRYLIKTRGQQVTLSCSPISGHRSVSWYQQTPGQGLQFLFEYFSETQRNKGNFPGRFSGRQFSNSRSEMNVSTLELGDSALYLCASSLPGGWQYFGPGTRLTVL.

CDR3 region: CASSPTGNQPQHF. The chain carries TRBV3-1 and TRBJ1-5; TCRdb picks TRBD1, but there is no DNA to check that call. Germline lookup yields CDR1 LGHDT and CDR2 YNNKEL (reference sequence). This CDR3 region has 13 residues.